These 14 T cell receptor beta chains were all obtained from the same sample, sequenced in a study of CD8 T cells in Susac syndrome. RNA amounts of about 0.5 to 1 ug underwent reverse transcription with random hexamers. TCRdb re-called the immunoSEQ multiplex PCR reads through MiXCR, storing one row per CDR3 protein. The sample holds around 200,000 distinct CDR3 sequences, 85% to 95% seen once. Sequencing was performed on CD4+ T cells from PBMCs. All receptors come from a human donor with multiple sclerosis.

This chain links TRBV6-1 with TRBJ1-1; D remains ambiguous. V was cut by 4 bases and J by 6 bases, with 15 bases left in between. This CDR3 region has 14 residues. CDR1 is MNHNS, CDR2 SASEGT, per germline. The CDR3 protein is CASSGVRGLAEAFF. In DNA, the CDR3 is TGTGCCAGCAGTGGGGTCCGAGGTCTGGCTGAAGCTTTCTTT.

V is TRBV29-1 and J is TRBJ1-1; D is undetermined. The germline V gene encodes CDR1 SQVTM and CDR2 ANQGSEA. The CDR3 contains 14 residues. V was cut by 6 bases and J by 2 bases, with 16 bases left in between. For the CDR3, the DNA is TGCAGCGTCTTTATTGGGCTCACCAACACTGAAGCTTTCTTT. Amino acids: CSVFIGLTNTEAFF.

The CDR3 DNA sequence: TGTGCCAGCAGCTCCCTCAGGGTTGGCTACACCTTC. As protein: CASSSLRVGYTF. The rearrangement links TRBV7-9 to TRBJ1-2, with D possibly TRBD1 on 5 matching bases. The CDR3 loop spans 12 amino acids. V gave up 4 bases and J gave up 7 bases, with 10 bases separating them. Germline V CDR1 and CDR2: SEHNR, FQNEAQ (reference sequence).

The CDR3 is CASSLGADYGYTF. The CDR3 nucleotides read TGTGCCAGCAGTTTAGGGGCAGATTATGGCTACACCTTC. This chain joins TRBV27 and TRBJ1-2; a possible D gene is TRBD1 (5 bases). Trimming took 2 bases from V and 5 from J, leaving 9 bases between them. CDR3 size: 13 residues. CDR1 is MNHEY and CDR2 is SMNVEV in the germline V gene (reference sequence).

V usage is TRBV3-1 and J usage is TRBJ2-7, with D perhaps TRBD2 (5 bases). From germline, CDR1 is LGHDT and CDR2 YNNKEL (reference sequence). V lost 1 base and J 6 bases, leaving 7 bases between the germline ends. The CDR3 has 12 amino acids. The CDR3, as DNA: TGTGCCAGCAGCCAAGGGGAGAGCGAGCAGTACTTC. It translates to CASSQGESEQYF.

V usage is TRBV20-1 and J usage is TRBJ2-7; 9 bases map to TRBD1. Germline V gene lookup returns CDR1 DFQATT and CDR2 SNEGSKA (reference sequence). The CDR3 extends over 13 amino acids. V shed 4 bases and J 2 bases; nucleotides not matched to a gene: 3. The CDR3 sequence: CSATGTGTYEQYF. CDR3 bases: TGCAGTGCTACCGGGACAGGGACCTACGAGCAGTACTTC.

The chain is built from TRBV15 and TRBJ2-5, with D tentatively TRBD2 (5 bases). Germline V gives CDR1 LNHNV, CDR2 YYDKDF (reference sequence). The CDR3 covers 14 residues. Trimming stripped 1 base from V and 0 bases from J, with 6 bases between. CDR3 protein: CATSRGGNQETQYF. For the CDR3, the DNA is TGTGCCACCAGCAGAGGAGGGAACCAAGAGACCCAGTACTTC.

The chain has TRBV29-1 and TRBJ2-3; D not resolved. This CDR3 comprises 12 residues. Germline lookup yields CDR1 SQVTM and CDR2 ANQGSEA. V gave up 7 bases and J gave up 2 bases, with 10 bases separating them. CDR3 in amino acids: CSARTDTDTQYF. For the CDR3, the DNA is TGCAGCGCCCGAACCGACACAGATACGCAGTATTTT.

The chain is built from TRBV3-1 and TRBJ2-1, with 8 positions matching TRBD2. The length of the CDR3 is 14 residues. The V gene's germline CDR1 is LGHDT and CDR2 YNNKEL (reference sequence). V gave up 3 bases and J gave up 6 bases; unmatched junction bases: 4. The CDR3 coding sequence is TGTGCCAGCAGCCACGGGGGGGCCGGCAATGAGCAGTTCTTC. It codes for CASSHGGAGNEQFF.

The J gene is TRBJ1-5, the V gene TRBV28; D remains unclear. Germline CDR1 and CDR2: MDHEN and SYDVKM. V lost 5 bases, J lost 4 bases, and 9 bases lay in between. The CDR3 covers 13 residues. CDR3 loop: CASSKGINQPQHF. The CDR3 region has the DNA TGTGCCAGCAGTAAAGGGATTAATCAGCCCCAGCATTTT.

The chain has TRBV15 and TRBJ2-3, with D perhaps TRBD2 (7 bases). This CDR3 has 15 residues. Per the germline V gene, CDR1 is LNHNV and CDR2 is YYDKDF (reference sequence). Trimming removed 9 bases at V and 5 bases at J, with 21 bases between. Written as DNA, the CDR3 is TGTGCCACTAGAGGAGAGGGGGGGACCGGAGATACGCAGTATTTT. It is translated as CATRGEGGTGDTQYF.

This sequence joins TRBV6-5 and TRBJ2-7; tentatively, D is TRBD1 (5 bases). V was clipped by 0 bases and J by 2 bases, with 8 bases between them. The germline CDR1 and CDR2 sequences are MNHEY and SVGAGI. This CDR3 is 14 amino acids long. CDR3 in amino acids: CASSYSAGTYEQYF. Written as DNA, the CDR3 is TGTGCCAGCAGTTACTCTGCAGGGACCTACGAGCAGTACTTC.

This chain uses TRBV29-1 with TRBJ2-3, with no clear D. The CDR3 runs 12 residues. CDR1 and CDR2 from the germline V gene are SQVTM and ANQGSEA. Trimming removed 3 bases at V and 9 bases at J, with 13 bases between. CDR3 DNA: TGCAGCGTTGATTCCCCGTCCGGGACGCAGTATTTT. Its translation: CSVDSPSGTQYF.

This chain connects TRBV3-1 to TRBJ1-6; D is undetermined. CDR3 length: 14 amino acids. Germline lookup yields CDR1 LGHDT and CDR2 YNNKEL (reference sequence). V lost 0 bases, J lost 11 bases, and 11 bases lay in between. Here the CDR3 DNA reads TGTGCCAGCAGCCAAGAATCGGCCGGAACACCCCTCCACTTT. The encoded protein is CASSQESAGTPLHF.